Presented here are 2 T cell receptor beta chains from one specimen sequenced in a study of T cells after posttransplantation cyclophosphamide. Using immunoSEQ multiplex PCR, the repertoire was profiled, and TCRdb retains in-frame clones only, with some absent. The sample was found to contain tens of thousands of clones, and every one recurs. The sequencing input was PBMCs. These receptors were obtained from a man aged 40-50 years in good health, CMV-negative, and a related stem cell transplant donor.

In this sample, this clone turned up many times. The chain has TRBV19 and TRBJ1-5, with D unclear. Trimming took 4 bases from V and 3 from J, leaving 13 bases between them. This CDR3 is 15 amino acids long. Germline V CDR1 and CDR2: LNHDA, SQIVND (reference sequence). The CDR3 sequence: CASSKDVTANQPQHF. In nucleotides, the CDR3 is TGTGCCAGTAGTAAGGATGTTACAGCCAATCAGCCCCAGCATTTT.

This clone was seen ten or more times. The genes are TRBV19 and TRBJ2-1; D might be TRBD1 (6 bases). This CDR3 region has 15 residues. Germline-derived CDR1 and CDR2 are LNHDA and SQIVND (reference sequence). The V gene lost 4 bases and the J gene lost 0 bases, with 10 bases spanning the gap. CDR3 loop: CASSTGQSSYNEQFF. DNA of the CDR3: TGTGCCAGTAGTACTGGACAGAGCTCCTACAATGAGCAGTTCTTC.